The TCR beta chain under discussion was sequenced for a study of T cell responses to AZD1222 COVID-19 vaccine. The study, taken as a whole, reports: Dominant at 160-218 and 743-854, vaccine-associated CD4 TCRs also spanned spike.

CDR1 is MGHRA and CDR2 is YSYEKL in the germline V gene. The CDR3 sequence is 18 residues long. V shed 5 bases, J shed 1 base, and the junction held 11 bases outside the gene matches. The repertoire was sequenced with immunoSEQ multiplex PCR; TCRdb's copy has only in-frame clones and lacks some. The sample consists of more than 45,000 clones, approximately 84% of them appearing once. As regards this clone: The antigen is not known.

This chain joins TRBV4-1 and TRBJ2-1; 10 nucleotides match TRBD2. This material consisted of peripheral blood, taken on day 0 of AZD1222 vaccination. This clonotype was obtained from an adult in good health. The CDR3 DNA reads as TGCGCCAGCAGCACTCGGACTAGCGGATTACCTTCCTACAATGAGCAGTTCTTC. Translation: CASSTRTSGLPSYNEQFF.